Listed below are T cell receptor beta chains from one sample, sequenced in a study of shared clonotypes between healthy human individuals. Assay: immunoSEQ multiplex PCR; the TCRdb copy retains only in-frame clones and omits some. This sample yields over a million clones, of which around 76% are seen a single time; around 1.5% belongs to the top ten. The sequencing sample was made of memory CD4+ T cells sorted from blood. The source of these receptors is a man between 18 and 29 years old in good health. Both conserved end residues are part of each CDR3. Fields, in order: V gene, clone size, J gene, D gene, CDR3 protein, CDR3 DNA. A D gene is named only where the DNA matches it firmly. Expanded clones get a size class; other rows say once, few or many, or leave the size out.

>TRBV29-1|.|TRBJ2-5|.
CSVGDPRTVRETQYF
TGCAGCGTTGGAGATCCCCGGACAGTCCGAGAGACCCAGTACTTC
>TRBV10-3|.|TRBJ1-1|.
CAISDWGEAFF
TGTGCCATCAGTGATTGGGGTGAAGCTTTCTTT
>TRBV9|.|TRBJ2-3|TRBD2
CASSLTSGGASDTQYF
TGTGCCAGCAGCCTGACTAGCGGGGGGGCCTCAGATACGCAGTATTTT
>TRBV6-5|.|TRBJ2-7|.
CASSTDRYEQYF
TGTGCCAGCAGCACGGACCGATACGAGCAGTACTTC
>TRBV30|.|TRBJ2-4|TRBD1
CAWSYIEGANIQYF
TGTGCCTGGAGTTACATCGAGGGGGCAAACATTCAGTACTTC
>TRBV2|once|TRBJ2-5|.
CASSERPSGTGETQYF
TGTGCCAGCAGTGAACGCCCCAGCGGAACAGGAGAGACCCAGTACTTC
>TRBV2|.|TRBJ2-5|.
CASVILRTAQETQYF
TGTGCCAGCGTGATATTACGAACAGCCCAAGAGACCCAGTACTTC
>TRBV5-1|.|TRBJ2-1|TRBD2
CASSLDGGGDEQFF
TGCGCCAGCAGCTTGGACGGGGGAGGGGATGAGCAGTTCTTC
>TRBV28|.|TRBJ1-2|.
CASNPPTASGYGYTF
TGTGCCAGCAACCCACCGACAGCCTCGGGTTATGGCTACACCTTC
>TRBV5-1|few|TRBJ1-2|.
CASSMGLYGYTF
TGCGCCAGCAGCATGGGACTCTATGGCTACACCTTC
>TRBV6-5|few|TRBJ2-1|.
CASSFRAPYNEQFF
TGTGCCAGCAGTTTTAGAGCTCCCTACAATGAGCAGTTCTTC
>TRBV28|.|TRBJ2-6|.
CASSLQGTQANVLTF
TGTGCCAGCTCCCTCCAGGGCACTCAGGCCAACGTCCTGACTTTC
>TRBV7-6|.|TRBJ1-5|.
CASSPNGGGAAGQPQHF
TGTGCCAGCAGCCCAAATGGAGGGGGGGCGGCCGGTCAGCCCCAGCATTTT
>TRBV6-6|.|TRBJ1-5|.
CASSYPYAPRHQPQHF
TGTGCCAGCAGTTACCCCTACGCCCCAAGGCATCAGCCCCAGCATTTT
>TRBV4-1|once|TRBJ2-7|.
CASSQVDSPRREQYF
TGCGCCAGCAGCCAAGTGGACAGTCCTCGGCGCGAGCAGTACTTC
>TRBV5-1|.|TRBJ1-2|.
CASSLGTQNYGYTF
TGCGCCAGCAGCTTGGGGACACAAAACTATGGCTACACCTTC
>TRBV6-5|.|TRBJ2-2|.
CASSYQGLSPGELFF
TGTGCCAGCAGTTACCAGGGGTTAAGTCCCGGGGAGCTGTTTTTT
>TRBV9|.|TRBJ1-1|.
CASSVGGRETEAFF
TGTGCCAGCAGCGTAGGGGGCCGAGAAACTGAAGCTTTCTTT
>TRBV6-6|.|TRBJ2-1|.
CASSPQGDYYNEQFF
TGTGCCAGCAGCCCCCAGGGCGACTACTACAATGAGCAGTTCTTC
>TRBV7-2|.|TRBJ2-7|.
CASSFNGARYEQYF
TGTGCCAGCAGCTTCAATGGGGCTCGGTACGAGCAGTACTTC
>TRBV11-3|.|TRBJ2-5|.
CASSSKAGGQETQYF
TGTGCCAGCAGCTCGAAGGCGGGCGGGCAAGAGACCCAGTACTTC
>TRBV4-3|once|TRBJ2-5|TRBD2
CASSQDSGIETQYF
TGCGCCAGCAGCCAAGATAGCGGGATAGAGACCCAGTACTTC
>TRBV7-9|.|TRBJ2-7|.
CASSFGTLSSEQYF
TGTGCCAGCAGCTTTGGCACGCTCTCCAGCGAGCAGTACTTC
>TRBV11-2|.|TRBJ1-2|.
CASSLGYRQYGYTF
TGTGCCAGCAGCTTAGGGTACAGGCAATATGGCTACACCTTC
>TRBV7-2|few|TRBJ2-5|.
CASSLSRAGGGETQYF
TGTGCCAGCAGCTTATCTCGAGCCGGTGGGGGAGAGACCCAGTACTTC
>TRBV9|.|TRBJ2-2|.
CASSVGISGAIWNTGELFF
TGTGCCAGCAGCGTCGGGATCTCAGGGGCCATATGGAACACCGGGGAGCTGTTTTTT
>TRBV5-1|.|TRBJ2-5|TRBD2
CASATSGLFQETQYF
TGCGCCAGTGCGACTAGCGGACTTTTCCAAGAGACCCAGTACTTC
>TRBV11-2|.|TRBJ2-7|.
CASSTRDQGDEQYF
TGTGCCAGCAGCACCCGGGACCAAGGAGACGAGCAGTACTTC
>TRBV18|.|TRBJ2-7|TRBD1
CASRGQGGLEQYF
TGTGCCAGCCGGGGACAGGGGGGCCTCGAACAGTACTTC
>TRBV5-1|.|TRBJ2-5|.
CASSLQGGNQETQYF
TGCGCCAGCAGCTTGCAGGGGGGGAACCAAGAGACCCAGTACTTC
>TRBV28|.|TRBJ2-2|.
CASSSPRELFF
TGTGCCAGCAGTTCCCCCCGGGAGCTGTTTTTT
>TRBV6-5|few|TRBJ2-7|.
CASSYSTITKREQYF
TGTGCCAGCAGTTACTCAACCATTACGAAGCGCGAGCAGTACTTC
>TRBV28|few|TRBJ2-1|TRBD1
CASSKLRDRKHNEQFF
TGTGCCAGCAGTAAGCTCCGGGACAGGAAACACAATGAGCAGTTCTTC
>TRBV29-1|.|TRBJ2-6|.
CSARSGANVLTF
TGCAGCGCTCGTTCCGGGGCCAACGTCCTGACTTTC
>TRBV7-2|few|TRBJ2-2|.
CASGVGTNTGELFF
TGTGCCAGCGGGGTGGGAACGAACACCGGGGAGCTGTTTTTT
>TRBV4-1|.|TRBJ2-3|TRBD2
CASSRSSGGNTDTQYF
TGCGCCAGCAGCCGTTCTAGCGGGGGGAACACAGATACGCAGTATTTT